This is a list of T cell receptor beta chains from one sample in a study of cytomegalovirus exposure and HLA in healthy donors. Method: immunoSEQ multiplex PCR; TCRdb's copy keeps in-frame clones and lacks some. The sample shows approximately 190,000 clones, approximately 85% of them seen only once. Sequencing was performed on PBMCs. Receptor source: a woman between 50 and 59 years old in good health and CMV-seropositive. The CDR3 runs from the conserved cysteine through the conserved F or W. The D gene is left open where the match is weak. A row's size may be missing; if present it is once, few, many or a size class.

v_gene: TRBV7-9; j_gene: TRBJ1-1; d_gene: -; abundance: -; CDR3aa: CSSSLVTGSTEAFF; CDR3nt: TGTTCCAGCAGCTTAGTAACGGGGAGCACTGAAGCTTTCTTT
v_gene: TRBV27; j_gene: TRBJ1-5; d_gene: -; abundance: -; CDR3aa: CASSGINSVNQPQHF; CDR3nt: TGTGCCAGCAGTGGTATCAACAGTGTCAATCAGCCCCAGCATTTT
v_gene: TRBV4-1; j_gene: TRBJ2-5; d_gene: TRBD2; abundance: -; CDR3aa: CASSLLAGAQETQYF; CDR3nt: TGCGCCAGCAGCCTTCTAGCGGGGGCACAAGAGACCCAGTACTTC
v_gene: TRBV19; j_gene: TRBJ2-1; d_gene: TRBD2; abundance: -; CDR3aa: CASTSPGVAGVDEQFF; CDR3nt: TGTGCCAGTACCTCCCCCGGAGTAGCGGGAGTAGATGAGCAGTTCTTC
v_gene: TRBV2; j_gene: TRBJ1-5; d_gene: TRBD1; abundance: -; CDR3aa: CASRSSQGAQPQHF; CDR3nt: TGTGCCAGCCGAAGCTCACAGGGGGCTCAGCCCCAGCATTTT
v_gene: TRBV29-1; j_gene: TRBJ2-1; d_gene: -; abundance: -; CDR3aa: CSVVWAGNSYNEQFF; CDR3nt: TGCAGCGTCGTCTGGGCGGGTAACTCCTACAATGAGCAGTTCTTC
v_gene: TRBV7-3; j_gene: TRBJ2-3; d_gene: TRBD2; abundance: -; CDR3aa: CASSGLAGTDTQYF; CDR3nt: TGTGCCAGCAGCGGACTAGCGGGAACAGATACGCAGTATTTT
v_gene: TRBV6-5; j_gene: TRBJ2-7; d_gene: -; abundance: -; CDR3aa: CASSYSSSYEQYF; CDR3nt: TGTGCCAGCAGTTACTCGTCCTCCTACGAGCAGTACTTC
v_gene: TRBV20-1; j_gene: TRBJ1-4; d_gene: -; abundance: few; CDR3aa: CSARRGKLFF; CDR3nt: TGCAGTGCGCGTCGAGGAAAACTGTTTTTT
v_gene: TRBV7-8; j_gene: TRBJ2-5; d_gene: TRBD2; abundance: -; CDR3aa: CASSLGLAGGWETQYF; CDR3nt: TGTGCCAGCAGCTTAGGTCTAGCGGGAGGTTGGGAGACCCAGTACTTC
v_gene: TRBV7-8; j_gene: TRBJ2-5; d_gene: TRBD1; abundance: -; CDR3aa: CASSLGQGLETQYF; CDR3nt: TGTGCCAGCAGCTTAGGACAGGGGTTGGAGACCCAGTACTTC
v_gene: TRBV5-1; j_gene: TRBJ2-7; d_gene: TRBD2; abundance: -; CDR3aa: CASSLVVAGSYEQYF; CDR3nt: TGCGCCAGCAGCTTGGTGGTAGCGGGTTCGTACGAGCAGTACTTC
v_gene: TRBV5-1; j_gene: TRBJ2-3; d_gene: -; abundance: once; CDR3aa: CASSSPGLQYTDTQYF; CDR3nt: TGCGCCAGCAGCTCACCGGGACTCCAATACACAGATACGCAGTATTTT
v_gene: TRBV5-8; j_gene: TRBJ2-7; d_gene: TRBD2; abundance: -; CDR3aa: CASSWTGLASGSSYEQYF; CDR3nt: TGTGCCAGCAGCTGGACCGGTCTAGCTAGCGGATCCTCCTACGAGCAGTACTTC
v_gene: TRBV19; j_gene: TRBJ2-5; d_gene: -; abundance: -; CDR3aa: CASSMGQGGGETQYF; CDR3nt: TGTGCCAGTAGTATGGGGCAGGGCGGTGGGGAGACCCAGTACTTC
v_gene: TRBV5-1; j_gene: TRBJ2-2; d_gene: -; abundance: -; CDR3aa: CASSVTGNTGELFF; CDR3nt: TGCGCCAGCAGCGTGACAGGGAACACCGGGGAGCTGTTTTTT
v_gene: TRBV5-4; j_gene: TRBJ2-2; d_gene: TRBD1; abundance: -; CDR3aa: CASSAGGTGRTGELFF; CDR3nt: TGTGCCAGCAGTGCAGGGGGGACAGGAAGAACCGGGGAGCTGTTTTTT
v_gene: TRBV2; j_gene: TRBJ2-4; d_gene: TRBD2; abundance: -; CDR3aa: CASSEGKRGALAKNIQYF; CDR3nt: TGTGCCAGCAGTGAGGGGAAGCGGGGGGCCCTAGCCAAAAACATTCAGTACTTC
v_gene: TRBV19; j_gene: TRBJ2-5; d_gene: -; abundance: -; CDR3aa: CASKEGETQYF; CDR3nt: TGTGCCAGCAAGGAGGGAGAGACCCAGTACTTC
v_gene: TRBV11-2; j_gene: TRBJ2-5; d_gene: TRBD2; abundance: -; CDR3aa: CASSAGDGGAQETQYF; CDR3nt: TGTGCCAGCAGCGCCGGTGACGGGGGGGCCCAAGAGACCCAGTACTTC
v_gene: TRBV2; j_gene: TRBJ1-5; d_gene: -; abundance: -; CDR3aa: CASVEGQLGNQPQHF; CDR3nt: TGTGCCAGCGTGGAGGGGCAGTTGGGCAATCAGCCCCAGCATTTT
v_gene: TRBV29-1; j_gene: TRBJ1-1; d_gene: -; abundance: -; CDR3aa: CSVVGSLNTEAFF; CDR3nt: TGCAGCGTTGTCGGGAGCTTGAACACTGAAGCTTTCTTT
v_gene: TRBV10-1; j_gene: TRBJ2-1; d_gene: -; abundance: -; CDR3aa: CATEERNRTYNEQFF; CDR3nt: TGCGCCACCGAGGAGAGGAATCGAACCTACAATGAGCAGTTCTTC
v_gene: TRBV11-2; j_gene: TRBJ2-7; d_gene: -; abundance: -; CDR3aa: CASSSTRTGEQYF; CDR3nt: TGTGCCAGCAGCTCGACTAGGACGGGTGAGCAGTACTTC
v_gene: TRBV6-6; j_gene: TRBJ2-7; d_gene: TRBD1; abundance: -; CDR3aa: CASREGQGAYEQYF; CDR3nt: TGTGCCAGCAGGGAAGGACAGGGGGCCTACGAGCAGTACTTC
v_gene: TRBV28; j_gene: TRBJ2-5; d_gene: -; abundance: -; CDR3aa: CASSFQGPEAQYF; CDR3nt: TGTGCCAGCAGTTTCCAGGGCCCCGAGGCCCAGTACTTC
v_gene: TRBV15; j_gene: TRBJ2-3; d_gene: TRBD2; abundance: -; CDR3aa: CATSRDGGVRTDTQYF; CDR3nt: TGTGCCACCAGCAGAGATGGGGGGGTGAGGACAGATACGCAGTATTTT
v_gene: TRBV30; j_gene: TRBJ2-2; d_gene: TRBD1; abundance: -; CDR3aa: CAWKEVTGGHGELFF; CDR3nt: TGTGCCTGGAAGGAGGTGACAGGGGGTCACGGGGAGCTGTTTTTT
v_gene: TRBV5-1; j_gene: TRBJ1-1; d_gene: -; abundance: few; CDR3aa: CASSSGRGMNTEAFF; CDR3nt: TGCGCCAGCAGTTCCGGAAGGGGGATGAACACTGAAGCTTTCTTT
v_gene: TRBV19; j_gene: TRBJ1-6; d_gene: -; abundance: -; CDR3aa: CASSIGPGNSPLHF; CDR3nt: TGTGCCAGTAGTATAGGTCCAGGGAATTCACCCCTCCACTTT
v_gene: TRBV19; j_gene: TRBJ1-5; d_gene: -; abundance: -; CDR3aa: CASSIMASNQPQHF; CDR3nt: TGTGCCAGTAGTATTATGGCCTCAAATCAGCCCCAGCATTTT
v_gene: TRBV6-1; j_gene: TRBJ2-7; d_gene: -; abundance: -; CDR3aa: CASRDGQTYEQYF; CDR3nt: TGTGCCAGCAGGGACGGACAAACCTACGAGCAGTACTTC
v_gene: TRBV5-4; j_gene: TRBJ2-7; d_gene: TRBD2; abundance: -; CDR3aa: CASSLAWAGGVYEQYF; CDR3nt: TGTGCCAGCAGCTTGGCCTGGGCGGGGGGCGTCTACGAGCAGTACTTC
v_gene: TRBV28; j_gene: TRBJ2-7; d_gene: TRBD2; abundance: -; CDR3aa: CASRRGLAGVYEQYF; CDR3nt: TGTGCCAGCAGAAGAGGACTAGCGGGAGTGTACGAGCAGTACTTC
v_gene: TRBV7-2; j_gene: TRBJ2-7; d_gene: -; abundance: -; CDR3aa: CASSLEVGGRPSEQYF; CDR3nt: TGTGCCAGCAGCTTAGAAGTGGGAGGCAGGCCCTCCGAGCAGTACTTC
v_gene: TRBV27; j_gene: TRBJ2-4; d_gene: -; abundance: -; CDR3aa: CASRSTQIAKNIQYF; CDR3nt: TGTGCCAGCAGGTCTACCCAAATAGCCAAAAACATTCAGTACTTC
v_gene: TRBV5-1; j_gene: TRBJ2-5; d_gene: TRBD1; abundance: once; CDR3aa: CASSWTGWQETQYF; CDR3nt: TGCGCCAGCAGCTGGACAGGATGGCAAGAGACCCAGTACTTC
v_gene: TRBV28; j_gene: TRBJ2-6; d_gene: -; abundance: once; CDR3aa: CASSLGQGISGANVLTF; CDR3nt: TGTGCCAGCAGTTTAGGGCAGGGGATCTCTGGGGCCAACGTCCTGACTTTC
v_gene: TRBV15; j_gene: TRBJ1-1; d_gene: -; abundance: -; CDR3aa: CATSRDLTGSAFF; CDR3nt: TGTGCCACCAGCAGAGATTTGACAGGATCGGCTTTCTTT
v_gene: TRBV2; j_gene: TRBJ2-5; d_gene: -; abundance: -; CDR3aa: CASRHNQETQYF; CDR3nt: TGTGCCAGCAGGCACAACCAAGAGACCCAGTACTTC
v_gene: TRBV7-4; j_gene: TRBJ2-5; d_gene: TRBD2; abundance: -; CDR3aa: CASSLFPGGETQYF; CDR3nt: TGTGCCAGCAGCTTATTCCCGGGGGGGGAGACCCAGTACTTC
v_gene: TRBV6-5; j_gene: TRBJ1-6; d_gene: -; abundance: -; CDR3aa: CASSPGIVNSPLHF; CDR3nt: TGTGCCAGCAGTCCCGGGATAGTTAATTCACCCCTCCACTTT
v_gene: TRBV11-3; j_gene: TRBJ2-3; d_gene: -; abundance: -; CDR3aa: CASSLYTDTQYF; CDR3nt: TGTGCCAGCAGCTTATACACAGATACGCAGTATTTT
v_gene: TRBV5-1; j_gene: TRBJ1-2; d_gene: -; abundance: -; CDR3aa: CASSLGSTNYGYTF; CDR3nt: TGCGCCAGCAGCTTGGGGTCTACTAACTATGGCTACACCTTC
v_gene: TRBV19; j_gene: TRBJ2-1; d_gene: -; abundance: -; CDR3aa: CASNSVRGRNEQFF; CDR3nt: TGTGCCAGTAATTCGGTCAGGGGACGCAATGAGCAGTTCTTC
v_gene: TRBV9; j_gene: TRBJ2-5; d_gene: TRBD2; abundance: -; CDR3aa: CASSVGGGQLETQYF; CDR3nt: TGTGCCAGCAGCGTAGGCGGGGGGCAACTAGAGACCCAGTACTTC
v_gene: TRBV6-5; j_gene: TRBJ2-5; d_gene: TRBD1; abundance: -; CDR3aa: CASSYSGQGAWETQYF; CDR3nt: TGTGCCAGCAGTTATTCAGGACAGGGGGCCTGGGAGACCCAGTACTTC
v_gene: TRBV2; j_gene: TRBJ2-3; d_gene: -; abundance: -; CDR3aa: CASRQTDTQYF; CDR3nt: TGTGCCAGCAGACAGACAGATACGCAGTATTTT
v_gene: TRBV6-5; j_gene: TRBJ2-7; d_gene: TRBD1; abundance: -; CDR3aa: CASSYWGQGVAYEQYF; CDR3nt: TGTGCCAGCAGTTACTGGGGACAGGGGGTTGCCTACGAGCAGTACTTC
v_gene: TRBV5-4; j_gene: TRBJ1-2; d_gene: TRBD1; abundance: -; CDR3aa: CASSLGLGGDRDGYTF; CDR3nt: TGTGCCAGCAGCTTGGGCCTTGGGGGGGACAGGGATGGCTACACCTTC
v_gene: TRBV5-6; j_gene: TRBJ1-1; d_gene: -; abundance: -; CDR3aa: CASSFGRGATEAFF; CDR3nt: TGTGCCAGCAGCTTCGGCCGGGGGGCCACTGAAGCTTTCTTT
v_gene: TRBV5-1; j_gene: TRBJ2-7; d_gene: TRBD2; abundance: -; CDR3aa: CASSRDSGGSYEQYF; CDR3nt: TGCGCCAGCAGCAGGGATAGCGGGGGATCCTACGAGCAGTACTTC
v_gene: TRBV10-3; j_gene: TRBJ2-3; d_gene: TRBD1; abundance: -; CDR3aa: CAIQGADTDTQYF; CDR3nt: TGTGCCATTCAGGGGGCCGACACAGATACGCAGTATTTT
v_gene: TRBV12-2; j_gene: TRBJ1-4; d_gene: -; abundance: -; CDR3aa: CASRLAPQGSNEKLFF; CDR3nt: TGTGCAAGTCGCTTAGCTCCACAGGGCTCTAATGAAAAACTGTTTTTT
v_gene: TRBV11-2; j_gene: TRBJ1-5; d_gene: -; abundance: few; CDR3aa: CASSVTGNQPQHF; CDR3nt: TGTGCCAGCAGTGTAACAGGGAATCAGCCCCAGCATTTT